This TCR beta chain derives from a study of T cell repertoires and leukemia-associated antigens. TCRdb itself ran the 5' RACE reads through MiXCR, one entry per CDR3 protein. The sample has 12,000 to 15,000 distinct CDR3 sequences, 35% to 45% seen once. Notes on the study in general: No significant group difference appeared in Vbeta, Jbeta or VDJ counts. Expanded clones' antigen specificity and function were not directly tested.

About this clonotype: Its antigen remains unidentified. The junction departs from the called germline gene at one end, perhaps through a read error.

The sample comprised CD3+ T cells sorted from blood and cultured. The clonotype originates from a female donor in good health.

The CDR3 region is CGAGQAYEQYF. CDR3 bases: TGCGGTGCTGGACAAGCCTATGAGCAGTACTTC. This chain joins TRBV20-1 and TRBJ2-7; D is perhaps TRBD1 (5 bases). This CDR3 is 11 amino acids long. Looked up from germline, CDR1 is DFQATT and CDR2 is SNEGSKA (reference sequence).